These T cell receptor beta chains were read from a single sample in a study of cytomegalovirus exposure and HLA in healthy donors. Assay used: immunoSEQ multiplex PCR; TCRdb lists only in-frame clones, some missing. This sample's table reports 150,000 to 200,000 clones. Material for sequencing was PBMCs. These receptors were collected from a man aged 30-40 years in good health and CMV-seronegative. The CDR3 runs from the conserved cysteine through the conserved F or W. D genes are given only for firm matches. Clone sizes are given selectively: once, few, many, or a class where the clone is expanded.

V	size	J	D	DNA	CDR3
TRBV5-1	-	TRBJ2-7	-	TGCGCCAGCAGTTGGGGGGGGCAGTCCTACGAGCAGTACTTC	CASSWGGQSYEQYF
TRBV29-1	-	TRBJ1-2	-	TGCAGCGTTGGGGAGGGGAGGGACTATGGCTACACCTTC	CSVGEGRDYGYTF
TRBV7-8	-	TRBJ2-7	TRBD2	TGTGCCAGCAGCATCCGAGCGGGGGGGTTCCCTTACGAGCAGTACTTC	CASSIRAGGFPYEQYF
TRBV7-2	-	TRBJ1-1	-	TGTGCCAGCAGCGCGACAGAAATGAACACTGAAGCTTTCTTT	CASSATEMNTEAFF
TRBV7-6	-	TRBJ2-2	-	TGTGCCAGCAGCCCCTCGAGGCCCGGGGAGCTGTTTTTT	CASSPSRPGELFF
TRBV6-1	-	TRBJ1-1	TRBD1	TGTGCCAGCAGTTGGGGGACAGGGAGTCGAACTGAAGCTTTCTTT	CASSWGTGSRTEAFF
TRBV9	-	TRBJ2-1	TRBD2	TGTGCCAGCAGCGTGGGACTAGATAGCTCCTACAATGAGCAGTTCTTC	CASSVGLDSSYNEQFF
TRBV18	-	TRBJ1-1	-	TGTGCCAGCTCACCGCGGGGGAACACTGAAGCTTTCTTT	CASSPRGNTEAFF
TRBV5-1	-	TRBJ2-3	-	TGCGCCAGCAGAACTGGGGAAGGTCAGGGGGGCGCAGATACGCAGTATTTT	CASRTGEGQGGADTQYF
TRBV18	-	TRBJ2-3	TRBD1	TGTGCCAGCTCAACAGCGGGACAGGGGGCCGCAGATACGCAGTATTTT	CASSTAGQGAADTQYF
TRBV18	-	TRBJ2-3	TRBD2	TGTGCCAGCTCACCGCCTAGCGGGGGGGCAGGGACGCAGTATTTT	CASSPPSGGAGTQYF
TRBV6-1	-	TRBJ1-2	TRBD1	TGTGCCAGCAGGCTGGGACAGGGGGCAGAAGGCTACACCTTC	CASRLGQGAEGYTF
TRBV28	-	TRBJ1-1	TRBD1	TGTGCCAGCAGCCCCGGACAGGGCGACACTGAAGCTTTCTTT	CASSPGQGDTEAFF
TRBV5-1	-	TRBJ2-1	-	TGCGCCAGCAGCTTGGAATCCGGCCAGGGTGGAGTCTTCTTC	CASSLESGQGGVFF
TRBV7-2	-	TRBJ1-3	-	TGTGCCAGCAGCCCCCGACAGCCTTCCTCTGGAAACACCATATATTTT	CASSPRQPSSGNTIYF
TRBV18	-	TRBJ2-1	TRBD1	TGTGCCAGCTCCCCTAGGACAGGGGAAGGGAATGAGCAGTTCTTC	CASSPRTGEGNEQFF
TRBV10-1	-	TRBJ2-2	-	TGCGCCAGCAGTGAGGATTGGGCCCCGATCACCGGGGAGCTGTTTTTT	CASSEDWAPITGELFF
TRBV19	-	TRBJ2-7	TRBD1	TGTGCCAGTAATCGACAGGGGAACTCCTACGAGCAGTACTTC	CASNRQGNSYEQYF
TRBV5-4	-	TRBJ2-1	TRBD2	TGTGCCAGCAGCTTGGATGGGGGACTAGCGTCCTCCTACAATGAGCAGTTCTTC	CASSLDGGLASSYNEQFF
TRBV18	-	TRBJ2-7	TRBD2	TGTGCCAGCTCACCACGACTGGCGGGGGAAAACGAGCAGTACTTC	CASSPRLAGENEQYF
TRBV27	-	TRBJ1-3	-	TGTGCCAGCAGTTTGAGCGGGACCTCTGGAAACACCATATATTTT	CASSLSGTSGNTIYF
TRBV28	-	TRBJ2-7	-	TGTGCCAGCAAGCCGACAGGGAGGTACGAGCAGTACTTC	CASKPTGRYEQYF
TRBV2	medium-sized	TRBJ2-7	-	TGTGCCAGCAGGGTGCCGAGCTCCTACGAGCAGTACTTC	CASRVPSSYEQYF
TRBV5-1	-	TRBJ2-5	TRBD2	TGCGCCAGCAACGGACTAGCGGGACGAGAGACCCAGTACTTC	CASNGLAGRETQYF
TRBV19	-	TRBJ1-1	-	TGTGCCAGTAGTATTGGGGGAGGCCCTGAAGCTTTCTTT	CASSIGGGPEAFF
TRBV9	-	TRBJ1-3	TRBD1	TGTGCCAGCAGCCCCGGACAGGGTAAAGACTCTGGAAACACCATATATTTT	CASSPGQGKDSGNTIYF
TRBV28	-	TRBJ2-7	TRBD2	TGTGCCAGCAGTCCCCCGGGGGGGCCCAACGAGCAGTACTTC	CASSPPGGPNEQYF
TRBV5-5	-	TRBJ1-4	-	TGTGCCAGCAGCTTGTGGCTGACAACTAATGAAAAACTGTTTTTT	CASSLWLTTNEKLFF
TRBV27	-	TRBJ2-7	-	TGTGCCAGCAGTTTTGGGGTGCGGGTCTACGAGCAGTACTTC	CASSFGVRVYEQYF
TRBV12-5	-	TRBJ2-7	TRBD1	TGTGCTAGTGGTTTGGGACGACAGGGGTTGTACGAGCAGTACTTC	CASGLGRQGLYEQYF
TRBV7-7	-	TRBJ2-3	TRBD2	TGTGCCAGCAGCTACGGGACTAGCGGCACAGATACGCAGTATTTT	CASSYGTSGTDTQYF
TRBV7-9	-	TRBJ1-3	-	TGTGCCAGCAGCCCTGACCCAGGCTCTACTCGAAACACCATATATTTT	CASSPDPGSTRNTIYF
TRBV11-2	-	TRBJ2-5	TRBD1	TGTGCCAGCAGCCTAGGGACAGGGGACCCTTTCCAAGAGACCCAGTACTTC	CASSLGTGDPFQETQYF
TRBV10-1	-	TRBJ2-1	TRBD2	TGCGCCAGCAGTGATGGGGGGGACTACAATGAGCAGTTCTTC	CASSDGGDYNEQFF
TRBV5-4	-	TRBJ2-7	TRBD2	TGTGCCAGCAGCCCTAGCGGGCCTAGCTCCTACGAGCAGTACTTC	CASSPSGPSSYEQYF
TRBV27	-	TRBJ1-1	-	TGTGCCAGCAGTTTCCGGAGAATGAACACTGAAGCTTTCTTT	CASSFRRMNTEAFF
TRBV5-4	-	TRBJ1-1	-	TGTGCCAGCGGCCCACCGGGGGGAGGACTTAAGGTGAACACTGAAGCTTTCTTT	CASGPPGGGLKVNTEAFF
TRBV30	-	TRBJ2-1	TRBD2	TGTGCCTGGAGGGTTGGTAGCGGGCCTGCCAATGAGCAGTTCTTC	CAWRVGSGPANEQFF
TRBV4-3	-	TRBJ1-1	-	TGCGCCAGCAGCCAAGATTGGCTGAATGAAGCTTTCTTT	CASSQDWLNEAFF
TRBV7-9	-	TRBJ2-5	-	TGTGCCAGCAGCTTAGGTTTCGGGGAAGAGACCCAGTACTTC	CASSLGFGEETQYF
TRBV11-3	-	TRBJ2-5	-	TGTGCCAGCAGCTTAGTCCCCAGTATGGTAGAGACCCAGTACTTC	CASSLVPSMVETQYF
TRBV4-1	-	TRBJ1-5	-	TGCGCCAGCAGCCAAGTCGACAGTGGATCCAATCAGCCCCAGCATTTT	CASSQVDSGSNQPQHF
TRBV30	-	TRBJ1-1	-	TGTGCCTGGAGGATGGGCAGTTTGAACACTGAAGCTTTCTTT	CAWRMGSLNTEAFF
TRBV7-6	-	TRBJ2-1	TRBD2	TGTGCCAGCAGCTTAGGTACGGCGGGGGGATTTAATGAGCAGTTCTTC	CASSLGTAGGFNEQFF
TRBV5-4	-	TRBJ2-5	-	TGTGCCAGCAGCTTTGAAGGGGGGGGCCAAGAGACCCAGTACTTC	CASSFEGGGQETQYF
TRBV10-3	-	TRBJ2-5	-	TGTGCCATCAGTGAGTCGGCAGGCCAAGAGACCCAGTACTTC	CAISESAGQETQYF
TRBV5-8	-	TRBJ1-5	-	TGTGCCAGCAGCCAAGAGGGCGATCAGCCCCAGCATTTT	CASSQEGDQPQHF
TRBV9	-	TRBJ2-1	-	TGTGCCAGCAGCCCTGCTCTGCCTAGCGCCTACCACTACAATGAGCAGTTCTTC	CASSPALPSAYHYNEQFF
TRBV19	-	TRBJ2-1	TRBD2	TGTGCCAGTAGTATGGCCAGCGGGGGCTCCTACAATGAGCAGTTCTTC	CASSMASGGSYNEQFF
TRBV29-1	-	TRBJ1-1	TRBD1	TGCAGCGTGACAGGGGTTCACACTGAAGCTTTCTTT	CSVTGVHTEAFF
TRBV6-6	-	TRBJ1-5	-	TGTGCCAGCAGTTACCGCGATAGCAATCAGCCCCAGCATTTT	CASSYRDSNQPQHF
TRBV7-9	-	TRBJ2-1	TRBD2	TGTGCCAGCAGCTTAGCCATCGGGAGGGCCACAAATGAGCAGTTCTTC	CASSLAIGRATNEQFF
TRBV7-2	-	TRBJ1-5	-	TGTGCCAGCAGCCCGACAACCGTTAGCAATCAGCCCCAGCATTTT	CASSPTTVSNQPQHF
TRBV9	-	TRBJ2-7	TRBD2	TGTGCCAGCAGCGTCGGGACTAGCGGGATCGCGCTCGAGCAGTACTTC	CASSVGTSGIALEQYF
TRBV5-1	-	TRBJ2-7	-	TGCGCCAGCAGCTTGTCGGGGTCTACTACGGGGGAGCAGTACTTC	CASSLSGSTTGEQYF